This entry features one T cell receptor (beta chain) sequence. CDR3 length: 15 residues. Germline assignment: CDR1 SGHNT and CDR2 YENEEA. Trimming cost V 4 bases and J 4 bases, with 13 bases left between them. Data came from immunoSEQ multiplex PCR; TCRdb stores just in-frame clones and leaves some out. The top ten clones hold roughly 9.6% of a sample with about 320 clones, about nine tenths of them seen once. The source of the sample is a study of primary melanoma T cells and metastatic recurrence. The chain couples TRBV11-3 to TRBJ2-2, with D possibly TRBD1 on 5 matching bases. The sequence was collected from a human donor with melanoma. Material: melanoma tumor tissue. This CDR3 reads CASSSRRQRTGELFF. As DNA, the CDR3 is TGTGCCAGCAGCTCCCGTCGACAGCGCACCGGGGAGCTGTTTTTT.